Listed below are T cell receptor beta chains from one sample, sequenced in a study of blood T cell repertoires in COVID-19. Assay used: immunoSEQ multiplex PCR; TCRdb lists only in-frame clones, some missing. The top ten clones hold 15% of a sample with about 90,000 clones, 75% to 90% of them seen once. Sequenced sample: peripheral blood. These receptors originate from a male donor with acute or convalescent COVID-19. The CDR3 runs from the conserved cysteine through the conserved F or W. The D gene is left open where the match is weak. Clone sizes are given selectively: once, few, many, or a class where the clone is expanded.

D gene,J gene,V gene,clone size,CDR3 DNA,CDR3 protein
TRBD2,TRBJ2-1,TRBV7-8,-,TGTGCCAGCAGCTTAGTCACTAGCGGGGGGGTTAGTGAGCAGTTCTTC,CASSLVTSGGVSEQFF
TRBD1,TRBJ2-7,TRBV30,-,TGTGCCTGGAGTAGCCAGGGGGCGAGTAAGCAGTACTTC,CAWSSQGASKQYF
-,TRBJ2-7,TRBV3-1/TRBV3-2,-,TGTGCCAGCAGCCAACGACGGACTTACTACGAGCAGTACTTC,CASSQRRTYYEQYF
-,TRBJ1-5,TRBV6-1,-,TGTGCCAGCAGTGAATTGGTGGCCGATCAGCCCCAGCATTTT,CASSELVADQPQHF
-,TRBJ1-2,TRBV13,-,TGTGCCAGCAGCTCGGAGGGGGGGAGCTATGGCTACACCTTC,CASSSEGGSYGYTF
TRBD1,TRBJ2-3,TRBV24-1,-,TGTGCCACCAGTGACCCGGGACAGGGAAGTACAGATACGCAGTATTTT,CATSDPGQGSTDTQYF
-,TRBJ1-3,TRBV19,-,TGTGCCAGCTCCCGACAGCCTGGAAACACCATATATTTT,CASSRQPGNTIYF
-,TRBJ1-1,TRBV21-1,-,TGTGCCAGCAGCCCCAAGGGGATAGGGAACACTGAAGCTTTCTTT,CASSPKGIGNTEAFF
-,TRBJ2-3,TRBV14,-,TGTGCCAGCAGCCAAGTCGATGTTGGCCCGCAGTATTTT,CASSQVDVGPQYF
-,TRBJ1-4,TRBV5-1,-,TGCGCCAGCAGCCTAGGACAGTCAACTAATGAAAAACTGTTTTTT,CASSLGQSTNEKLFF
TRBD2,TRBJ2-3,TRBV19,once,TGTGCCAGTAGTATCGAGGGACTAGCGGGGGGAATGGATACGCAGTATTTT,CASSIEGLAGGMDTQYF
TRBD1,TRBJ2-7,TRBV10-3,-,TGTGCCATCGCTTCCACCGACAGGGGGGGACACGAGCAGTACTTC,CAIASTDRGGHEQYF
-,TRBJ2-2,TRBV13,-,TGTGCCAGCAGCTTAGAGTCAGACTTCACCGGGGAGCTGTTTTTT,CASSLESDFTGELFF
-,TRBJ1-2,TRBV6-1,-,TGTGCCAGCAGTGAAGGTCAGTGGGAGGGCTACACCTTC,CASSEGQWEGYTF
TRBD1,TRBJ2-4,TRBV6-1,-,TGTGCCAGCAGTGCCATTTCCGGGACAGGGGCGAATTTAGCCAAAAACATTCAGTACTTC,CASSAISGTGANLAKNIQYF
TRBD1,TRBJ2-3,TRBV6-5,-,TGTGCCAGCAGTCCATGGGACAGAAGCACAGATACGCAGTATTTT,CASSPWDRSTDTQYF
TRBD1,TRBJ1-4,TRBV6-5,-,TGTGCCAGCAGAAGATGGACAGGGCAGGTTGAAAAACTGTTTTTT,CASRRWTGQVEKLFF
-,TRBJ1-2,TRBV6-6,-,TGTGCCAGCAGTTACGGACGAGGGGAGGCTAACTATGGCTACACCTTC,CASSYGRGEANYGYTF
-,TRBJ1-5,TRBV19,-,TGTGCCAGTACCCCAGGGGCAGGGAGAGATAGCAATCAGCCCCAGCATTTT,CASTPGAGRDSNQPQHF
-,TRBJ1-2,TRBV5-1,-,TGCGCCAGCAGCTTGGACAGGGACTATGGCTACACCTTC,CASSLDRDYGYTF
TRBD1,TRBJ1-1,TRBV6-6,-,TGTGCCAGCAGGAGCAACAGGGGTCTGAACACTGAAGCTTTCTTT,CASRSNRGLNTEAFF
TRBD1,TRBJ1-1,TRBV7-8,-,TGTGCCAGCAGCTCCACCACAGGGGGGGAGGCCACTGAAGCTTTCTTT,CASSSTTGGEATEAFF
-,TRBJ2-7,TRBV7-9,-,TGTGCCAGCAGTCGGGACTTCGCCCACGAGCAGTACTTC,CASSRDFAHEQYF
TRBD1,TRBJ1-4,TRBV2,-,TGTGCCAGCAGACCCGGGACAGGGGATGAAAAACTGTTTTTT,CASRPGTGDEKLFF
-,TRBJ1-5,TRBV7-2,few,TGTGCCAGCAGCTTGGGCCTTAGCAATCAGCCCCAGCATTTT,CASSLGLSNQPQHF
-,TRBJ2-5,TRBV6-4,-,TGTGCCAGCAGTGATAGACCTTGTTTTAGGGAGCCCCGACTCCAAGAGACCCAGTACTTC,CASSDRPCFREPRLQETQYF
-,TRBJ1-5,TRBV9,-,TGTGCCAGCAGCGTGAGAGGGGAGGTGGGCGATCAGCCCCAGCATTTT,CASSVRGEVGDQPQHF
-,TRBJ1-1,TRBV6-1,-,TGTGCCAGCAGTGAACGGGGAACTGAAGCTTTCTTT,CASSERGTEAFF
-,TRBJ1-1,TRBV11-2,few,TGTGCCAGCAACCCGCCCCCCGGAGGGACTGAAGCTTTCTTT,CASNPPPGGTEAFF
TRBD1,TRBJ1-3,TRBV6-6,-,TGTGCCAGCAGCCGAAATCTGGGGACAGGGGGCAGTGGAAACACCATATATTTT,CASSRNLGTGGSGNTIYF
TRBD2,TRBJ2-7,TRBV10-3,-,TGTGCCATCAGTACAGGACTAGCGGGGGAGAGCTCCTACGAGCAGTACTTC,CAISTGLAGESSYEQYF
-,TRBJ2-7,TRBV19,-,TGTGCCAGTAGTACCGGCCTAGTGTACGAGCAGTACTTC,CASSTGLVYEQYF